These 30 T cell receptor beta chains were sequenced from one sample in a study of beta chain features in type 1 diabetes. Expressed TCRB transcripts got sequenced, as all isolated RNA was reverse transcribed. Clones were sequenced by immunoSEQ multiplex PCR, and TCRdb holds only the in-frame ones, with some missing. The sample lists some 270,000 clones; roughly a tenth were seen once. These TCRs' antigens remain unknown. The study, taken as a whole, reports: The study found moderately but significantly shorter TCRB CDR3s in all four CD4+ subsets of Type 1 diabetes patients.

The sequencing input was naive CD4+ T cells from blood. Every receptor here comes from a man younger than 40 with type 1 diabetes.

This chain uses TRBV19 with TRBJ2-1; no reliable D call. CDR1 and CDR2 (germline): LNHDA, SQIVND (reference sequence). Trimming pared 3 bases from V and 4 bases from J, leaving 7 bases between. The CDR3 covers 13 residues. The CDR3 DNA follows: TGTGCCAGTAGTATCGTACTTTACAATGAGCAGTTCTTC. Translated: CASSIVLYNEQFF.

This clone was seen only a few times. V usage is TRBV30 and J usage is TRBJ1-4; TRBD1 matches 9 bases. Germline assignment: CDR1 GTSNPN and CDR2 SVGIG (reference sequence). V was pared by 4 bases and J by 8 bases, with 8 bases of the junction left unmatched. There are 14 residues in the CDR3. The CDR3 DNA sequence: TGTGCCTGGACCTCGGGACAGGGAGAGGAAAAACTGTTTTTT. The encoded protein is CAWTSGQGEEKLFF.

This sequence joins TRBV5-1 and TRBJ2-7; 9 bases align to TRBD1. This CDR3 region has 14 residues. CDR1 and CDR2 from the germline V gene are SGHRS and YFSETQ. V lost 4 bases and J lost 3; bases outside the gene matches: 5. The CDR3 bases are TGCGCCAGCAGCCCGGTGGGACAGGGCTACGAGCAGTACTTC. Translated, it gives CASSPVGQGYEQYF.

V and J are TRBV14 and TRBJ2-3; unclear D gene. CDR1 is SGHDN, CDR2 FVKESK, per germline. V dropped 0 bases and J dropped 1 base, with 8 bases sitting between them. This CDR3 has 15 residues. The CDR3 protein is CASSQERNGTDTQYF. The DNA of the CDR3 is TGTGCCAGCAGCCAAGAGAGGAATGGCACAGATACGCAGTATTTT.

V and J are TRBV18 and TRBJ2-7; 9 bases fit TRBD1. The CDR3 runs to 15 residues. The V and J ends lost 6 bases and 3 bases, in that order; junction bases with no gene match: 9. The germline V gene has CDR1 KGHSH and CDR2 LQKENI. The CDR3: CASSPGQGHYYEQYF. The CDR3 nucleotides read TGTGCCAGCTCCCCTGGACAGGGGCACTACTACGAGCAGTACTTC.

The genes are TRBV4-2 and TRBJ2-5, with 12 bases fitting TRBD2. Germline V lookup: CDR1 LGHNA, CDR2 YNFKEQ. Unmatched junction bases numbered 5, after V lost 1 base and J lost 5 bases. The CDR3 sequence is 16 residues long. The CDR3 here is CASSQAPGTSGETQYF. The DNA of the CDR3 is TGTGCCAGCAGCCAAGCCCCCGGGACTAGCGGGGAGACCCAGTACTTC.

This chain joins TRBV6-6 and TRBJ2-7, with a tentative D call TRBD2 (5 bases). Germline V gives CDR1 MNHNY, CDR2 SVGAGI (reference sequence). CDR3 size: 14 residues. V was cut by 5 bases and J by 6 bases, with 17 bases left in between. The CDR3 reads CASSRGAGVSEQYF. CDR3 coding DNA: TGTGCCAGCAGTCGAGGCGCCGGGGTGAGCGAGCAGTACTTC.

In its sample, this clone was seen a few times. This rearrangement joins TRBV2 to TRBJ2-7, with 8 nucleotides matching TRBD2. The germline V gene has CDR1 SNHLY and CDR2 FYNNEI. V lost 11 bases to trimming and J lost 2 bases; unmatched junction nucleotides: 11. CDR3 size: 14 residues. DNA for the CDR3: TGTGCCCTTCGATCGACTAGCGATGCCTACGAGCAGTACTTC. Its protein is CALRSTSDAYEQYF.

This clone was recorded a few times. This chain joins TRBV7-9 and TRBJ2-3; possible D gene TRBD2, 5 bases. This CDR3 is built from 13 residues. Germline CDR1 SEHNR, CDR2 FQNEAQ (reference sequence). V dropped 5 bases and J dropped 2 bases, with 8 bases sitting between them. The CDR3 sequence is CASSERYTDTQYF. The CDR3 bases are TGTGCCAGCAGCGAGCGGTACACAGATACGCAGTATTTT.

V and J are TRBV28 and TRBJ2-2, with TRBD1 identical over 9 bases. CDR3 length: 17 residues. V shed 5 bases and J 5 bases; nucleotides not matched to a gene: 12. Germline V CDR1 and CDR2: MDHEN, SYDVKM. The CDR3 DNA reads as TGTGCCAGCAGTCTACGACAAAACAGGGGGCGAACCGGGGAGCTGTTTTTT. The encoded protein is CASSLRQNRGRTGELFF.

The DNA of the CDR3 is TGTGCCAGCAGTGACAAGGGACAGGTCCTTGAGACCCAGTACTTC. It encodes CASSDKGQVLETQYF. This chain links TRBV2 with TRBJ2-5, with TRBD1 identical over 8 bases. CDR3 length: 15 amino acids. Per the germline V gene, CDR1 is SNHLY and CDR2 is FYNNEI. V dropped 3 bases and J dropped 5; count of bases not matched to a gene: 8. The variable domain in full, with the rest retrieved from reference TRBV2 and TRBJ2-5, is EPEVTQTPSHQVTQMGQEVILRCVPISNHLYFYWYRQILGQKVEFLVSFYNNEISEKSEIFDDQFSVERPDGSNFTLKIRSTKLEDSAMYFCASSDKGQVLETQYFGPGTRLLVL.

This clone was seen only a few times. V gene TRBV28 combines with J gene TRBJ1-2; 12 bases align to TRBD1. CDR1 MDHEN and CDR2 SYDVKM come from the germline V gene. J was trimmed by 8 bases and V by 4 bases; bases with no gene match: 11. CDR3 length: 16 residues. This chain's CDR3 is CASSSAGTGGADGYTF. CDR3 nucleotide sequence: TGTGCCAGCAGTTCTGCGGGGACAGGGGGCGCGGACGGCTACACCTTC.

The rearrangement links TRBV9 to TRBJ1-6, with D tentatively TRBD1 (5 bases). Deletions cut 0 bases from V and 6 bases from J, with 13 bases between. Germline V gene sequence: CDR1 SGDLS, CDR2 YYNGEE. The CDR3 has 16 amino acids. The CDR3 DNA sequence: TGTGCCAGCAGCGTAGGAGTCGGAGGGGTTAATTCACCCCTCCACTTT. It yields the protein CASSVGVGGVNSPLHF.

The CDR3 is CASSVDRGDTEAFF. The CDR3 DNA reads as TGCGCCAGCAGCGTTGACAGGGGGGACACTGAAGCTTTCTTT. The J gene is TRBJ1-1, the V gene TRBV5-1; 9 nucleotides match TRBD1. The CDR3 runs 14 residues. Germline lookup yields CDR1 SGHRS and CDR2 YFSETQ. V was clipped by 4 bases and J by 3 bases; unmatched bases: 4.

This clone turned up a few times. The rearrangement uses TRBV11-2 and TRBJ1-3, with TRBD1 matching over 7 bases. The CDR3 consists of 15 residues. From germline, CDR1 is SGHAT and CDR2 FQNNGV. V lost 5 bases to trimming and J lost 3 bases; unmatched junction nucleotides: 7. CDR3 DNA sequence: TGTGCCAGCAGCGCTAGACAGGGAGGTGGAAACACCATATATTTT. Its protein is CASSARQGGGNTIYF.

Only a few counts were recorded for this clone. This chain uses TRBV5-1 with TRBJ1-1; TRBD1 matches at 8 bases. CDR1 and CDR2 (germline): SGHRS, YFSETQ. V lost 4 bases, J lost 3 bases, and 11 bases stayed unmatched. The CDR3 runs to 16 residues. In DNA, the CDR3 is TGCGCCAGCAGCACCGGACAGTCGACAGGGGACACTGAAGCTTTCTTT. Translation: CASSTGQSTGDTEAFF. The full variable domain, rest sourced from reference TRBV5-1 and TRBJ1-1, is KAGVTQTPRYLIKTRGQQVTLSCSPISGHRSVSWYQQTPGQGLQFLFEYFSETQRNKGNFPGRFSGRQFSNSRSEMNVSTLELGDSALYLCASSTGQSTGDTEAFFGQGTRLTVV.

This clone was found a few times. The V gene is TRBV2, the J gene TRBJ2-3, with 8 positions matching TRBD2. Germline V gene data show CDR1 as SNHLY and CDR2 as FYNNEI. Unmatched junction bases numbered 4, after V lost 5 bases and J lost 0 bases. The CDR3 contains 15 residues. CDR3 sequence (DNA): TGTGCCAGCAGTCGCGAGCGGGGGAGCACAGATACGCAGTATTTT. Protein sequence: CASSRERGSTDTQYF.

The chain is built from TRBV19 and TRBJ2-2, with 7 positions matching TRBD1. V lost 6 bases and J lost 0; bases outside the gene matches: 4. The CDR3 spans 15 residues. Germline values: CDR1 LNHDA, CDR2 SQIVND (reference sequence). In DNA form, the CDR3 reads TGTGCCAGTAGAGCCGGGACAGCGAACACCGGGGAGCTGTTTTTT. This sequence encodes CASRAGTANTGELFF.

This clone occurred a few times. V usage is TRBV11-1 and J usage is TRBJ2-3; D possibly corresponds to TRBD2 (5 bases). V lost 5 bases to trimming and J lost 2 bases, with 11 bases between them. The CDR3 totals 14 residues. CDR1 and CDR2 (germline): SGHAT, FQDESV (reference sequence). CDR3 bases: TGTGCCAGCAGCGATGGACTCATCACAGATACGCAGTATTTT. This encodes CASSDGLITDTQYF.

A few counts support this clone. The chain carries TRBV9 and TRBJ1-6; the D gene is possibly TRBD1 (6 bases). The germline gives CDR1 SGDLS, CDR2 YYNGEE. The CDR3 runs 16 residues. Deletions cut 0 bases from V and 5 bases from J, with 12 bases between. DNA of the CDR3: TGTGCCAGCAGCGTAGCACAGGGTGAGGATAATTCACCCCTCCACTTT. Its translation: CASSVAQGEDNSPLHF.

This clone was detected only a few times. J is TRBJ1-4 and V is TRBV19, with a weak D call TRBD1 (6 bases). V was shortened by 5 bases and J by 6 bases, with 16 bases between the two germline ends. This CDR3 contains 15 residues. Per germline, CDR1 LNHDA and CDR2 SQIVND (reference sequence). Here the CDR3 DNA reads TGTGCCAGTAGTTCGCTACAGGGTCGGGATGAAAAACTGTTTTTT. Translating it yields CASSSLQGRDEKLFF. The full variable domain, rest sourced from reference TRBV19 and TRBJ1-4, is DGGITQSPKYLFRKEGQNVTLSCEQNLNHDAMYWYRQDPGQGLRLIYYSQIVNDFQKGDIAEGYSVSREKKESFPLTVTSAQKNPTAFYLCASSSLQGRDEKLFFGSGTQLSVL.

The V gene is TRBV4-2, the J gene TRBJ1-1, with 7 bases identical to TRBD1. Germline lookup yields CDR1 LGHNA and CDR2 YNFKEQ. The CDR3 extends over 13 amino acids. Trimming removed 3 bases from V and 6 bases from J; junction bases left unmatched: 4. The CDR3 DNA reads TGTGCCAGCAGCCAGGAGACAGGGCCTGAAGCTTTCTTT. Protein sequence: CASSQETGPEAFF.

The genes are TRBV7-3 and TRBJ2-7; TRBD1 matches at 7 bases. The germline gives CDR1 SGHTA, CDR2 FQGTGA. V dropped 2 bases and J dropped 6; count of bases not matched to a gene: 4. This CDR3 comprises 13 residues. DNA for the CDR3: TGTGCCAGCAGCTTAGGAGCAGGGGGCGAGCAGTACTTC. Translated, it gives CASSLGAGGEQYF.

There are a few counts of this clone. The V and J genes are TRBV29-1 and TRBJ2-5, with D possibly being TRBD2 (5 bases). CDR1 and CDR2 (germline): SQVTM, ANQGSEA. V dropped 7 bases and J dropped 1 base, with 7 bases sitting between them. The length of the CDR3 is 11 residues. In nucleotides, the CDR3 is TGCAGCGGAGGGCCCCAAGAGACCCAGTACTTC. Its protein product is CSGGPQETQYF.

This rearrangement joins TRBV7-2 to TRBJ2-3, with D perhaps matching TRBD2 (6 bases). Trimming stripped 1 base from V and 6 bases from J, with 11 bases between. The germline CDR1 and CDR2 sequences are SGHTA and FQGNSA. The CDR3 runs 14 residues. The CDR3 here is CASSLVGGRDTQYF. The DNA of the CDR3 is TGTGCCAGCAGCTTAGTTGGAGGGCGGGATACGCAGTATTTT.

The V call is TRBV5-1, the J call TRBJ2-3; TRBD2 agrees at 7 bases. The CDR3 extends over 15 amino acids. Looked up from germline, CDR1 is SGHRS and CDR2 is YFSETQ. V gave up 0 bases and J gave up 7 bases; unmatched junction bases: 8. The CDR3 coding sequence is TGCGCCAGCAGCTTGGGGTCGACTAGCAGGTATACGCAGTATTTT. The encoded protein is CASSLGSTSRYTQYF.

This sequence joins TRBV11-2 and TRBJ1-1; D is unclear. V gave up 8 bases and J gave up 0 bases, with 10 bases separating them. CDR1 is SGHAT and CDR2 is FQNNGV in the germline V gene. This CDR3 is 13 amino acids long. The CDR3 spells CASQSSMNTEAFF. The DNA for the CDR3 is TGTGCCAGCCAATCATCCATGAACACTGAAGCTTTCTTT.

The J gene is TRBJ2-3, the V gene TRBV5-1; 8 positions match TRBD2. J gave up 2 bases and V 0 bases, and 5 bases lay outside the gene matches. This CDR3 contains 16 residues. Germline assignment: CDR1 SGHRS and CDR2 YFSETQ. The CDR3 region has the DNA TGCGCCAGCAGCTTGGCCGTAGCGGGGACCACAGATACGCAGTATTTT. Translation: CASSLAVAGTTDTQYF. The full variable domain, completed using reference TRBV5-1 and TRBJ2-3, is KAGVTQTPRYLIKTRGQQVTLSCSPISGHRSVSWYQQTPGQGLQFLFEYFSETQRNKGNFPGRFSGRQFSNSRSEMNVSTLELGDSALYLCASSLAVAGTTDTQYFGPGTRLTVL.

A few counts support this clone. The chain combines TRBV4-1 with TRBJ2-3; D unresolved. V shed 2 bases and J shed 1 base, with 4 bases lying between them. This CDR3 is 13 amino acids long. Germline V gives CDR1 MGHRA, CDR2 YSYEKL. The CDR3 sequence is CASSQSRTDTQYF. The DNA of the CDR3 is TGCGCCAGCAGCCAAAGCCGCACAGATACGCAGTATTTT.

The chain is built from TRBV28 and TRBJ1-6, with 8 bases identical to TRBD1. This CDR3 is 12 amino acids long. J lost 7 bases, V lost 10 bases, and 3 bases had no gene match. Per germline, CDR1 MDHEN and CDR2 SYDVKM. The CDR3 sequence is CATGQGNSPLHF. The CDR3 DNA reads TGTGCCACCGGACAGGGAAATTCACCCCTCCACTTT.